The following is a T cell receptor beta chain sequence with its context. Cells designated naive CD8 were CD45RO-negative and were positively selected for CCR7, with terminally differentiated effector memory CD45RA+ cells excluded. The data derive from a study of shared clonotypes between healthy human individuals. Sequenced by immunoSEQ multiplex PCR; TCRdb stores in-frame clones only, minus some. The sample has around 2,000,000 clones, just over 90% seen once; the top ten hold 1.5% to 2%. This clonotype originated in a man younger than 30 in good health. Some clones in this sample may be carry-over from other donors' samples. The specimen was naive CD8+ T cells from PBMCs.

The DNA of the CDR3 is TGTGCCAGCCGGGGACAGGCCACCTACGAGCAGTACTTC. Its translation is CASRGQATYEQYF. The chain uses TRBV27 and TRBJ2-7, with 8 bases that match TRBD1. The CDR3 extends over 13 amino acids. Germline loops: CDR1 MNHEY, CDR2 SMNVEV (reference sequence). V was pared by 8 bases and J by 2 bases, with 5 bases of the junction left unmatched.